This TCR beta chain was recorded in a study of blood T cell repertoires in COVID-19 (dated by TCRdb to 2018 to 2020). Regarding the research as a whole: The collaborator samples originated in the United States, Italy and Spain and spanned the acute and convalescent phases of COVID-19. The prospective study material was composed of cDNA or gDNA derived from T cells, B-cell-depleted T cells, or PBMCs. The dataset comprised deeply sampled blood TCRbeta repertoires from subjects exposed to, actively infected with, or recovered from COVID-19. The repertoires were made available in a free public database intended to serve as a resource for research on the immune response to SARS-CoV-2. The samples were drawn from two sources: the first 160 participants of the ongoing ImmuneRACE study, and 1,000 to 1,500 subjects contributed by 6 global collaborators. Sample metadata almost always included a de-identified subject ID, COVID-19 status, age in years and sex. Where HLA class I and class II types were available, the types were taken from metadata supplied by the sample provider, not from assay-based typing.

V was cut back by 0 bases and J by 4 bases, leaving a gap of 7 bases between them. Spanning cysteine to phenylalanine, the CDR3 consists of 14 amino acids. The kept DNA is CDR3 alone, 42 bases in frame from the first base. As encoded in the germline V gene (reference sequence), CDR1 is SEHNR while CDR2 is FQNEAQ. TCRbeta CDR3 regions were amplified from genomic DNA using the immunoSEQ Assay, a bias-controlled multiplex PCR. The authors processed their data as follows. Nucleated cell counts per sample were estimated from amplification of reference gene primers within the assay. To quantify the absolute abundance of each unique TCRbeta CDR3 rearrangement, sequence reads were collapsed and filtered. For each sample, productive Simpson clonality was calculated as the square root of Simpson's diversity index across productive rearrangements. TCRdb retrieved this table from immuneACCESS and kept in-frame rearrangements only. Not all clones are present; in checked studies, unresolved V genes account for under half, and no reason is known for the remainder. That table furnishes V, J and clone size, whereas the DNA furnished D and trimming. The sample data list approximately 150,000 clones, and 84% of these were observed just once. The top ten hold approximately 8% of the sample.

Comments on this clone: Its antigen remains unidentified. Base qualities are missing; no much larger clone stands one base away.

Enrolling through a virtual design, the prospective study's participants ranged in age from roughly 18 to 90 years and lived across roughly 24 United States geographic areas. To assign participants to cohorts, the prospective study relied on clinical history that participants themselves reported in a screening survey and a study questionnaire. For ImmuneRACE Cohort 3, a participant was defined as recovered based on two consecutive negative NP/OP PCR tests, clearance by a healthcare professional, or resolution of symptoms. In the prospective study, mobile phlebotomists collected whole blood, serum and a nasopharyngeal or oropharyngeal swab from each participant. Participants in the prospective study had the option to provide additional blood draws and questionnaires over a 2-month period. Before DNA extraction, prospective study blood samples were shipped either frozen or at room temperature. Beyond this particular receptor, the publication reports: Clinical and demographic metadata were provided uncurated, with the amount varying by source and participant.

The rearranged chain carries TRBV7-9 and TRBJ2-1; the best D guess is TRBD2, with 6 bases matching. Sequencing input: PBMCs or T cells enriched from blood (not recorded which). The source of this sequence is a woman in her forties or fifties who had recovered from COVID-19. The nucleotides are TGTGCCAGCAGCTTAGCGGCGGGGTACAATGAGCAGTTCTTC. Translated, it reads CASSLAAGYNEQFF. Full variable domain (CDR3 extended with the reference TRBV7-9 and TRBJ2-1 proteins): DTGVSQNPRHKITKRGQNVTFRCDPISEHNRLYWYRQTLGQGPEFLTYFQNEAQLEKSRLLSDRFSAERPKGSFSTLEIQRTEQGDSAMYLCASSLAAGYNEQFFGPGTRLTVL.